This entry concerns a single T cell receptor beta chain. The data were obtained in a study of blood T cell repertoires in COVID-19. Study-wide context: Specimens from acute and convalescent COVID-19 originated in the United States, Italy and Spain. Sources were T cells, B-cell-depleted T cells, or PBMCs; the material itself was cDNA or gDNA.

This CDR3 spans 15 amino acids. V shed 2 bases, J shed 7 bases, and the junction held 6 bases outside the gene matches. Germline V lookup: CDR1 MNHEY, CDR2 SVGAGI. Original processing notes: Using reference gene primer amplification, nucleated cell counts were estimated. Profiling relied on immunoSEQ multiplex PCR, and the TCRdb table lists in-frame clones only, not all of them. V, J and clone size are taken as reported in that table, and D and trimming were inferred from the DNA itself. Of approximately 120,000 clones in the sample, more than 85% were seen once. V and J are TRBV6-5 and TRBJ2-1; 9 bases agree with TRBD1. Source material: peripheral blood. This receptor was identified in a human donor with acute or convalescent COVID-19. The donor label of this sample is uncertain. The CDR3: CASSYRWTGENEQFF. The CDR3 DNA reads TGTGCCAGCAGTTACCGGTGGACAGGGGAAAATGAGCAGTTCTTC.